The 6 T cell receptor beta chains presented below share a single source sample, sequenced in a study of blood T cell repertoires in COVID-19. Produced via immunoSEQ multiplex PCR; TCRdb's table is partial and in-frame only. The sample has about 280,000 clones, approximately 86% seen once. Sequences were obtained from peripheral blood. The receptor set was obtained from a woman in her 30s who had recovered from COVID-19.

The chain joins TRBV6-5 to TRBJ2-3, with 12 bases matching TRBD2. The CDR3 runs 15 residues. Germline CDR1 and CDR2: MNHEY and SVGAGI. J was trimmed by 4 bases and V by 6 bases; bases with no gene match: 5. The CDR3 reads CASRDASGRADTQYF. CDR3 DNA: TGTGCCAGCAGGGACGCTAGCGGGAGGGCAGATACGCAGTATTTT.

This chain links TRBV28 with TRBJ2-5; the D is unclear. Trimming shortened V by 6 bases and J by 2 bases, and 7 bases separated the two germline ends. The length of the CDR3 is 12 residues. Germline CDR1 is MDHEN and CDR2 is SYDVKM. CDR3 in amino acids: CASRGPQETQYF. Written as DNA, the CDR3 is TGTGCCAGCAGGGGCCCTCAAGAGACCCAGTACTTC.

The chain is built from TRBV7-9 and TRBJ1-1; possible D gene TRBD1, 5 bases. The CDR3 has 13 amino acids. The germline V gene encodes CDR1 SEHNR and CDR2 FQNEAQ (reference sequence). Trimming left V 3 bases short and J 1 base short, with 6 bases between. The chain's CDR3 is CASSLGQNTEAFF. CDR3 nucleotides: TGTGCCAGCAGCTTGGGGCAGAACACTGAAGCTTTCTTT.

The chain links TRBV28 to TRBJ1-1; D unclear. The V gene's germline CDR1 is MDHEN and CDR2 SYDVKM. Between the trimmed V and J ends, which lost 2 bases and 5 bases, there was a span of 15 bases. The CDR3 loop spans 15 amino acids. The CDR3 sequence: CASSLPLFQVTEAFF. CDR3 sequence (DNA): TGTGCCAGCAGTTTACCCCTTTTCCAGGTGACTGAAGCTTTCTTT. Looking up the rest from reference TRBV28 and TRBJ1-1 gives the full variable domain: DVKVTQSSRYLVKRTGEKVFLECVQDMDHENMFWYRQDPGLGLRLIYFSYDVKMKEKGDIPEGYSVSREKKERFSLILESASTNQTSMYLCASSLPLFQVTEAFFGQGTRLTVV.

The gene calls are TRBV10-1 and TRBJ2-2; maybe TRBD1 (6 bases). The germline V gene encodes CDR1 WNHNN and CDR2 SYGVQD (reference sequence). The CDR3 loop spans 13 amino acids. Deletions cut 6 bases from V and 1 base from J, with 6 bases between. The CDR3 DNA is TGCGCCAGCAGAGGGGGGAACACCGGGGAGCTGTTTTTT. It encodes CASRGGNTGELFF.

On this clone itself: Distinct nucleotide sequences in the sample also encode this CDR3. The chain recombines TRBV19 with TRBJ1-5; weak D call: TRBD1 (5 bases). V was cut by 5 bases and J by 7 bases, with 9 bases left in between. The CDR3 has 12 amino acids. Looked up from germline, CDR1 is LNHDA and CDR2 is SQIVND (reference sequence). This CDR3 is CASSAGAQPQHF. The CDR3 DNA is TGTGCCAGTAGTGCTGGGGCCCAGCCCCAGCATTTT. Full variable domain (outside the CDR3, taken from reference TRBV19 and TRBJ1-5): DGGITQSPKYLFRKEGQNVTLSCEQNLNHDAMYWYRQDPGQGLRLIYYSQIVNDFQKGDIAEGYSVSREKKESFPLTVTSAQKNPTAFYLCASSAGAQPQHFGDGTRLSIL.